The 8 T cell receptor beta chains reported below all come from one sample, sequenced in a study of shared clonotypes between healthy human individuals. The protocol was immunoSEQ multiplex PCR, while the TCRdb copy is restricted to in-frame clones and leaves out a portion. The repertoire has over 800,000 clones, 85% to 95% of them found once; the top ten carry approximately 25%. Naive CD8 cells lacked CD45RO, underwent positive selection for CCR7 and left out terminally differentiated effector memory CD45RA+ cells. Sequenced material: naive CD8+ T cells sorted from blood. These receptors were obtained from a man aged 25 to 45 in good health.

The gene calls are TRBV28 and TRBJ2-3, with D possibly TRBD1 on 6 matching bases. There are 14 residues in the CDR3. Trimming pared 6 bases from V and 3 bases from J, leaving 13 bases between. Germline V gene lookup returns CDR1 MDHEN and CDR2 SYDVKM. The CDR3 spells CASRQGTLTDTQYF. CDR3 nucleotide sequence: TGTGCCAGCAGACAGGGTACCTTGACAGATACGCAGTATTTT. The full variable domain, with the rest looked up from reference TRBV28 and TRBJ2-3, is DVKVTQSSRYLVKRTGEKVFLECVQDMDHENMFWYRQDPGLGLRLIYFSYDVKMKEKGDIPEGYSVSREKKERFSLILESASTNQTSMYLCASRQGTLTDTQYFGPGTRLTVL.

The rearrangement uses TRBV19 and TRBJ1-1; weak D call: TRBD1 (6 bases). CDR1 is LNHDA, CDR2 SQIVND, per germline (reference sequence). This CDR3 is 14 amino acids long. Trimming stripped 4 bases from V and 4 bases from J, with 13 bases between. The CDR3 spells CASSRYTGITEAFF. In DNA form, the CDR3 reads TGTGCCAGTAGTAGGTACACAGGGATCACTGAAGCTTTCTTT.

The chain joins TRBV14 to TRBJ2-7, with D unclear. The CDR3 has 17 amino acids. Germline loops: CDR1 SGHDN, CDR2 FVKESK. V lost 0 bases, J lost 2 bases, and 17 bases lay in between. For the CDR3, the DNA is TGTGCCAGCAGCCAAGATGCGAGGAGAAGGCCTCCCTACGAGCAGTACTTC. It translates to CASSQDARRRPPYEQYF.

The rearrangement joins TRBV5-4 to TRBJ2-7, with D possibly being TRBD1 or TRBD2 (6 bases each). CDR3 size: 13 residues. V lost 2 bases and J lost 3, with 9 bases in between. Germline-derived CDR1 and CDR2 are SGHNT and YYREEE (reference sequence). The CDR3, as DNA: TGTGCCAGCAGCTTAGAGGGGGGCTACGAGCAGTACTTC. This codes for CASSLEGGYEQYF. The variable domain in full, completed from reference TRBV5-4 and TRBJ2-7, reads ETGVTQSPTHLIKTRGQQVTLRCSSQSGHNTVSWYQQALGQGPQFIFQYYREEENGRGNFPPRFSGLQFPNYSSELNVNALELDDSALYLCASSLEGGYEQYFGPGTRLTVT.

The chain has TRBV15 and TRBJ1-1; TRBD1 agrees at 7 bases. The V gene end was trimmed by 5 bases and the J gene end by 6 bases; junction bases not matched to a gene: 12. The V gene's germline CDR1 is LNHNV and CDR2 YYDKDF (reference sequence). The CDR3 covers 15 residues. The CDR3 protein is CATSGPEGGWAEAFF. In DNA, the CDR3 is TGTGCCACCAGCGGTCCGGAAGGGGGCTGGGCTGAAGCTTTCTTT.

The genes are TRBV6-4 and TRBJ2-1, with unresolved D. Germline loops: CDR1 MRHNA, CDR2 SNTAGT. The CDR3 runs to 17 residues. The V end was cut by 0 bases, the J end by 3 bases, with 15 bases between. The CDR3 here is CASSDSKSSRIYNEQFF. Here the CDR3 DNA reads TGTGCCAGCAGTGACTCGAAGTCGAGTCGAATCTACAATGAGCAGTTCTTC.

The rearrangement joins TRBV9 to TRBJ2-5; a possible D gene is TRBD1 (7 bases). CDR3 length equals 15 residues. V was cut by 3 bases and J by 4 bases, with 16 bases left in between. Germline-derived CDR1 and CDR2 are SGDLS and YYNGEE. This chain's CDR3 is CASSEQGSEGETQYF. Here the CDR3 DNA reads TGTGCCAGCAGCGAACAGGGGTCGGAGGGAGAGACCCAGTACTTC.

The chain links TRBV7-9 to TRBJ2-7, with D hard to call. This CDR3 contains 14 residues. V was pared by 1 base and J by 6 bases, with 13 bases between. The germline gives CDR1 SEHNR, CDR2 FQNEAQ (reference sequence). CDR3 nucleotide sequence: TGTGCCAGCAGCTTAGTTGGGATGCCCTCCGAGCAGTACTTC. Protein product: CASSLVGMPSEQYF.